Sequencing of this T cell receptor (beta chain) was carried out in a study of low-dose radiotherapy and immunotherapy resistance in tumors. This clonotype was recorded only once. The V and J ends lost 0 bases and 8 bases respectively, with 7 bases between them. The germline V gene has CDR1 LGHDT and CDR2 YNNKEL (reference sequence). This CDR3 has 12 amino acids. First-strand cDNA relied on TRAV- and TRBV-specific primers spanning alpha and beta chains. Over approximately 20 PCR cycles, TCRs were amplified from a constant-region primer and V-primer adapter. TCRdb fed the reads into MiXCR, producing one record per CDR3 protein. The sample comprises 95,000 to 100,000 distinct CDR3 sequences, roughly 20% of which are singletons, and roughly 4% rests with the top ten. Time point defined: after trial treatment. Documented treatment: LDRT plus nivolumab, ipilimumab, low-dose cyclophosphamide and aspirin (RACIN trial).

The sample consisted of PBMCs, taken after low-dose radiotherapy plus immunotherapy. The J gene is TRBJ1-2, the V gene TRBV3-1; no reliable D call. The receptor was isolated from a male donor with prostate cancer. In DNA, the CDR3 is TGTGCCAGCAGCCAAGATACGGGCGGCTACACCTTC. It is translated as CASSQDTGGYTF.